The 20 T cell receptor beta chains given below trace back to one sample, sequenced in a study of T cells in women clearing cervical HPV infection. The assay was immunoSEQ multiplex PCR, and TCRdb's table has in-frame clones only and misses some. This sample contains about 23,000 clones. Sample: blood buffy coat. Receptor source: a woman aged 18 to 75 with a cervical HPV16 infection that either progressed to CIN3+ or cleared (not recorded which).

A remark on this clone: The read stops 3 residues short of the end of the CDR3; the missing end is completed from the germline J gene. The chain has TRBV7-3 and TRBJ2-5, with D perhaps matching TRBD2 (6 bases). The CDR3 runs to 14 residues. Trimming left V 3 bases short and J 7 bases short, with 15 bases between. Germline V lookup: CDR1 SGHTA, CDR2 FQGTGA. The covered CDR3 bases are TGTGCCAGCAGCTTGGAGGGGTTAGGACCGACC. Its protein is CASSLEGLGPT. In full, the CDR3 reads CASSLEGLGPTQYF. The whole variable domain, remainder taken from reference TRBV7-3 and TRBJ2-5, is GAGVSQTPSNKVTEKGKYVELRCDPISGHTALYWYRQSLGQGPEFLIYFQGTGAADDSGLPNDRFFAVRPEGSVSTLKIQRTERGDSAVYLCASSLEGLGPTQYFGPGTRLLVL.

About this clone itself: The sequenced fragment ends 3 residues before the CDR3 boundary, so the rest is inferred from the germline J gene. This chain uses TRBV5-1 with TRBJ2-6; no definite D call. Trimming removed 4 bases at V and 1 base at J, with 12 bases between. Germline CDR1 SGHRS, CDR2 YFSETQ. This CDR3 region has 16 residues. CDR3: CASSVVGPSGANVLTF. CDR3 bases read: TGCGCCAGCAGCGTAGTTGGGCCGTCTGGGGCCAACGTC.

A word on this clone: The read halts 3 residues ahead of the CDR3 end, with the missing end drawn from the germline J gene. V and J are TRBV30 and TRBJ2-1; 13 bases map to TRBD2. Germline-derived CDR1 and CDR2 are GTSNPN and SVGIG (reference sequence). This CDR3 region has 15 residues. V was clipped by 2 bases and J by 8 bases; unmatched bases: 6. The DNA read from the CDR3 is TGTGCCTGGAGTACACTAGCGGGAGGGTTGGATGAG. Its protein is CAWSTLAGGLDE. The CDR3 as a whole reads CAWSTLAGGLDEQFF.

A word on this clone: The junction departs from the called germline gene at one end, perhaps through a read error. The CDR3 reads CASSEGRRSENTIYF. The part of the CDR3 DNA that was read is TGTGCCAGCAGTGAAGGCAGGCGCTCTGAAAACACC. The chain combines TRBV2 with TRBJ1-3; D ambiguous. Sequencing ends 3 residues short of the CDR3 end; the germline J gene provides the rest. The CDR3 covers 15 residues. Germline loops: CDR1 SNHLY, CDR2 FYNNEI.

On this clone: From the germline J gene comes the end of the CDR3, since the read stops 3 residues before it. The rearrangement uses TRBV29-1 and TRBJ2-1; 9 nucleotides match TRBD1. This CDR3 region has 14 residues. With 2 bases clipped from V and 8 bases from J, the junction kept 7 bases outside the gene matches. The germline CDR1 and CDR2 sequences are SQVTM and ANQGSEA. The sequenced part of the CDR3 DNA is TGCAGCGTTGAACACCGGGACAGGGTTTATGAG. Amino acid sequence: CSVEHRDRVYE. The full CDR3 reads CSVEHRDRVYEQFF.

Comment on this clone: Read coverage stops 3 residues before the CDR3 terminus; the germline J gene supplies the remainder. The chain links TRBV7-2 to TRBJ2-1; 11 positions agree with TRBD2. This CDR3 has 18 residues. The germline V gene encodes CDR1 SGHTA and CDR2 FQGNSA. V was clipped by 0 bases and J by 8 bases; unmatched bases: 12. CDR3 DNA (partial): TGTGCCAGCAGCTTAGCCGTTAGCGGGGGGGTAGTTTCCTATGAG. Amino acid sequence: CASSLAVSGGVVSYE. The entire CDR3 is CASSLAVSGGVVSYEQFF.

Note on this clone: The CDR3 end falls 3 residues outside the read, so it is completed with the germline J gene. This chain joins TRBV5-1 and TRBJ2-6; the match to TRBD2 covers 7 bases. Trimming cost V 0 bases and J 1 base; bases outside gene matches: 10. Per the germline V gene, CDR1 is SGHRS and CDR2 is YFSETQ. CDR3 size: 19 residues. CDR3 DNA, as far as it was read: TGCGCCAGCAGCTTGGCCGGGTGGGGGACTATTTCTGGGGCCAACGTC. Protein: CASSLAGWGTISGANV. The full CDR3 protein reads CASSLAGWGTISGANVLTF.

About this clone: The sequenced fragment ends 3 residues before the CDR3 boundary, so the rest is inferred from the germline J gene. The V gene is TRBV29-1, the J gene TRBJ2-1; 13 bases are shared with TRBD2. Germline CDR1 reads SQVTM; CDR2 reads ANQGSEA. CDR3 size: 13 residues. After removal of 7 bases from V and 4 bases from J, the junction contained 1 base not matched to a gene. The sequenced CDR3 bases are TGCAGCGGGGGACTAGCGGGATACAATGAG. Its protein is CSGGLAGYNE. The full-length CDR3 reads as CSGGLAGYNEQFF.

As concerns this clone: The read halts 3 residues ahead of the CDR3 end, with the missing end drawn from the germline J gene. This chain joins TRBV2 and TRBJ2-4, with a tentative D call TRBD1 (5 bases). CDR1 is SNHLY, CDR2 FYNNEI, per germline. This CDR3 has 13 amino acids. The CDR3 here is CASSGTTWDGQYF. The sequenced CDR3 bases are TGTGCCAGCAGTGGGACAACGTGGGATGGT.

About this clone: Sequencing ends 3 residues short of the CDR3 end; the germline J gene provides the rest. The gene calls are TRBV7-9 and TRBJ1-2, with 10 positions matching TRBD1. The germline V gene encodes CDR1 SEHNR and CDR2 FQNEAQ (reference sequence). The CDR3 totals 13 residues. The sequenced part of the CDR3 DNA is TGTGCCAGCAGCGGACAGGGGGGGCGCGAC. It encodes CASSGQGGRD. The entire CDR3 sequence reads CASSGQGGRDYTF.

For this clone: The read comes to an end 3 residues before the CDR3 does, leaving the germline J gene to fill in the end. This chain links TRBV20-1 with TRBJ2-5; 8 bases align to TRBD2. The trim removed 3 bases at V and 4 bases at J, leaving 10 bases unmatched. CDR3 length: 15 amino acids. CDR1 and CDR2 from the germline V gene are DFQATT and SNEGSKA (reference sequence). Partial CDR3 DNA: TGCAGTGCTAGGAGGTTAGCGGGACGAGGAGAGACC. This sequence encodes CSARRLAGRGET. The whole CDR3 is CSARRLAGRGETQYF.

CDR3 amino acids: CASSFIGQGAYTF. Incomplete CDR3 DNA: TGTGCCAGCAGCTTTATAGGACAGGGGGCC. The chain carries TRBV7-9 and TRBJ1-2, with 11 nucleotides matching TRBD1. The DNA ends 3 residues before the CDR3 does, and the rest of the CDR3 is filled in from the germline J gene. CDR3 size: 13 residues. Germline V gene lookup returns CDR1 SEHNR and CDR2 FQNEAQ (reference sequence).

A remark on this clone: Coverage ceases 3 residues before the CDR3 finishes, and the germline J gene fills in the end. This chain joins TRBV6-1 and TRBJ2-3; a possible D gene is TRBD1 (7 bases). Germline loops: CDR1 MNHNS, CDR2 SASEGT. Trimming left V 2 bases short and J 4 bases short, with 13 bases between. CDR3 length: 15 amino acids. The CDR3 DNA, read in part, is TGTGCCAGCAGTGAAAAGCAGGGGGGCCCAGATACG. Translated, it gives CASSEKQGGPDT. The full CDR3 sequence reads CASSEKQGGPDTQYF.

As to this clone: The read ends 3 residues before the CDR3 terminus; that terminus is restored from the germline J gene. The V call is TRBV5-4, the J call TRBJ2-7; D might be TRBD1 (6 bases). CDR3 length: 12 amino acids. Per germline, CDR1 SGHNT and CDR2 YYREEE (reference sequence). V was trimmed by 2 bases and J by 6 bases, leaving 9 bases between them. CDR3 bases read: TGTGCCAGCAGCTTAACAGGGTCCGAG. Its translation: CASSLTGSE. From start to end, the CDR3 is CASSLTGSEQYF.

A word on this clone: Read data end 3 residues before the CDR3 end; the end is taken from the germline J gene. This chain joins TRBV5-1 and TRBJ2-1; 12 bases line up with TRBD2. Germline V gene data show CDR1 as SGHRS and CDR2 as YFSETQ. The CDR3 has 16 residues. The V segment lost 4 bases and the J segment 4 bases; nucleotides outside the gene matches: 6. CDR3 region: CASSQTSGGSYNEQFF. CDR3 DNA, as far as it was read: TGCGCCAGCAGCCAGACTAGCGGGGGTTCTTACAATGAG.

On this clone: The read finishes 3 residues shy of the CDR3 end, and the germline J gene is used to complete it. The chain links TRBV5-1 to TRBJ2-3; D possibly corresponds to TRBD2 (5 bases). CDR1 and CDR2 from the germline V gene are SGHRS and YFSETQ. The CDR3 sequence is 14 residues long. Trimming stripped 0 bases from V and 0 bases from J, with 5 bases between. The CDR3 bases that were read are TGCGCCAGCAGCTTGGGGACTAGCACAGATACG. The encoded protein is CASSLGTSTDT. The full CDR3 is CASSLGTSTDTQYF.

Remarks on this clone: The read ends 3 residues shy of where the CDR3 ends; the end is completed using the germline J gene. The chain recombines TRBV29-1 with TRBJ1-1; possibly TRBD1 for D (5 bases). Germline CDR1 and CDR2: SQVTM and ANQGSEA. The CDR3 length is 13 residues. CDR3 in amino acids: CSVVGGVQTEAFF. The CDR3 bases that were read are TGCAGCGTTGTGGGGGGGGTCCAGACAGAA.

Comments on this clone: The sequenced fragment ends 3 residues before the CDR3 boundary, so the rest is inferred from the germline J gene. The J gene is TRBJ1-2, the V gene TRBV7-9, with D tentatively TRBD1 (5 bases). CDR3 length: 15 amino acids. CDR1 and CDR2 (germline): SEHNR, FQNEAQ (reference sequence). This CDR3 is CASSSQTAGTRGYTF. Partial CDR3 DNA: TGTGCCAGCAGCTCCCAGACAGCAGGAACTCGGGGC.

As to this clone: The read ends 3 residues shy of where the CDR3 ends; the end is completed using the germline J gene. V usage is TRBV28 and J usage is TRBJ2-5, with 10 positions matching TRBD2. Trimming cost V 5 bases and J 0 bases; bases outside gene matches: 6. The CDR3 sequence is 16 residues long. Per the germline V gene, CDR1 is MDHEN and CDR2 is SYDVKM. The CDR3 reads CASSKGLAANQETQYF. The sequenced part of the CDR3 DNA is TGTGCCAGCAGTAAAGGACTAGCGGCAAACCAAGAGACC. The complete variable domain, with remaining parts taken from reference TRBV28 and TRBJ2-5, reads DVKVTQSSRYLVKRTGEKVFLECVQDMDHENMFWYRQDPGLGLRLIYFSYDVKMKEKGDIPEGYSVSREKKERFSLILESASTNQTSMYLCASSKGLAANQETQYFGPGTRLLVL.

Comment on this clone: The read terminates 3 residues before the CDR3 end, so the remaining end is supplied by the germline J gene. V usage is TRBV2 and J usage is TRBJ1-3; perhaps TRBD1 as D (5 bases). CDR1 is SNHLY, CDR2 FYNNEI, per germline. Trimming cost V 1 base and J 2 bases, with 6 bases left between them. The CDR3 is made up of 14 amino acids. The DNA read from the CDR3 is TGTGCCAGCAGTGAAGGGGGGGCTGGAAACACC. The encoded protein is CASSEGGAGNT. The entire CDR3 is CASSEGGAGNTIYF.